The 2 T cell receptor beta chains below come from one sample, sequenced in a study of T cell responses to AZD1222 COVID-19 vaccine. Assay: immunoSEQ multiplex PCR; the TCRdb copy retains only in-frame clones and omits some. Among 95,000 to 110,000 clones, roughly 85% were seen once, and the ten largest hold approximately 4.8%. Sequenced here: peripheral blood, sampled 28 days after the second AZD1222 dose. Receptors originate from an adult who received the AZD1222 COVID-19 vaccine.

This chain uses TRBV9 with TRBJ2-1; the match to TRBD2 covers 10 bases. V was clipped by 3 bases and J by 8 bases; unmatched bases: 8. The germline gives CDR1 SGDLS, CDR2 YYNGEE. The CDR3 totals 15 residues. CDR3 sequence reads: CASSESGGAFDEQFF. The CDR3, as DNA: TGTGCCAGCAGCGAAAGCGGGGGGGCCTTCGATGAGCAGTTCTTC.

This clone was observed once. This chain connects TRBV27 to TRBJ2-7, with D maybe TRBD2 (6 bases). Trimming stripped 4 bases from V and 0 bases from J, with 10 bases between. Looked up from germline, CDR1 is MNHEY and CDR2 is SMNVEV (reference sequence). The CDR3 extends over 14 amino acids. The CDR3 region has the DNA TGTGCCAGCAGTTGGACTAAGAGCTCCTACGAGCAGTACTTC. Translating gives CASSWTKSSYEQYF.